These 22 T cell receptor beta chains were all obtained from the same sample, sequenced in a study of cytotoxic CD8 clonotypes in ibrutinib-treated CLL. Generated by immunoSEQ multiplex PCR, the TCRdb table keeps only in-frame clones and is missing some. The repertoire holds fewer than 50,000 clones, with 60% to 80% as singletons. The source material was PBMCs, sampled after 24 months of ibrutinib treatment. These receptors all come from a human donor with chronic lymphocytic leukemia.

The chain joins TRBV29-1 to TRBJ2-7, with D unclear. Trimming shortened V by 3 bases and J by 0 bases, and 9 bases separated the two germline ends. This CDR3 has 13 amino acids. Germline V gene lookup returns CDR1 SQVTM and CDR2 ANQGSEA. This CDR3 is CSVDGLSSYEQYF. DNA of the CDR3: TGCAGCGTTGACGGGTTAAGCTCCTACGAGCAGTACTTC.

The V call is TRBV28, the J call TRBJ1-2, with no clear D. The V and J ends lost 11 bases and 4 bases respectively, with 17 bases between them. The CDR3 length is 13 residues. CDR1 is MDHEN, CDR2 SYDVKM, per germline. The CDR3 sequence: CAVVAPGTYGYTF. CDR3 coding DNA: TGTGCCGTTGTGGCTCCGGGTACCTATGGCTACACCTTC.

This chain joins TRBV11-2 and TRBJ2-5; TRBD2 matches 9 bases. The CDR3 is made up of 14 amino acids. Germline lookup yields CDR1 SGHAT and CDR2 FQNNGV. The V gene end was trimmed by 5 bases and the J gene end by 5 bases; junction bases not matched to a gene: 6. The CDR3 DNA sequence: TGTGCCAGCAGCCCCGGGACTAGCCTGGAGACCCAGTACTTC. Translation: CASSPGTSLETQYF.

This chain joins TRBV4-1 and TRBJ1-2; tentatively, D is TRBD1 (5 bases). Trimming took 1 base from V and 7 from J, leaving 7 bases between them. Germline V gives CDR1 MGHRA, CDR2 YSYEKL. CDR3 length equals 12 residues. CDR3 protein: CASSQAGFGYTF. The CDR3 DNA reads as TGCGCCAGCAGCCAAGCAGGGTTTGGCTACACCTTC.

The V gene is TRBV4-2, the J gene TRBJ1-2; D not certain. Trimming cost V 2 bases and J 3 bases, with 7 bases left between them. From germline, CDR1 is LGHNA and CDR2 YNFKEQ. CDR3 size: 13 residues. CDR3 coding DNA: TGTGCCAGCAGCCAAAACATAGACTATGGCTACACCTTC. This translates into CASSQNIDYGYTF.

This chain uses TRBV28 with TRBJ2-7; TRBD2 might be the D (6 bases). CDR1 MDHEN and CDR2 SYDVKM come from the germline V gene. The germline V and J ends were trimmed by 8 bases and 4 bases, with 18 bases remaining between them. This CDR3 contains 14 residues. The CDR3 is CASGYLEGRYEQYF. Written as DNA, the CDR3 is TGTGCCAGCGGCTACCTAGAGGGGAGGTACGAGCAGTACTTC.

The V and J genes are TRBV21-1 and TRBJ1-5; the table's D call, TRBD1, was not checked against the DNA. TRBV21-1 is an annotated pseudogene. CDR3 length: 21 residues. CDR3 residues: CASSKAGKTGPPSGGPRPQHF. Written as DNA, the CDR3 is TGTGCCAGCAGCAAAGCGGGTAAGACAGGGCCGCCGTCTGGCGGACCACGGCCCCAGCATTTT.

The chain joins TRBV27 to TRBJ2-2, with unresolved D. The CDR3 consists of 13 residues. In germline, CDR1 is MNHEY, CDR2 SMNVEV (reference sequence). V was cut by 5 bases and J by 6 bases, with 10 bases left in between. The DNA for the CDR3 is TGTGCCAGCAGTCCTCATTTGGCCGGGGAGCTGTTTTTT. This encodes CASSPHLAGELFF.

The V gene is TRBV28, the J gene TRBJ2-3; D remains ambiguous. The CDR3 contains 11 residues. Trimming took off 3 bases at V and 2 bases at J, with 0 bases between the two ends. Germline CDR1 is MDHEN and CDR2 is SYDVKM. CDR3 protein: CASSFTDTQYF. For the CDR3, the DNA is TGTGCCAGCAGTTTCACAGATACGCAGTATTTT.

The rearrangement uses TRBV7-8 and TRBJ1-1; 7 nucleotides align to TRBD1. With 1 base clipped from V and 8 bases from J, the junction kept 4 bases outside the gene matches. In germline, CDR1 is SGHVS, CDR2 FQNEAQ. The CDR3 is 13 residues long. CDR3 loop: CASSLVQTGEAFF. CDR3 DNA: TGTGCCAGCAGCTTAGTGCAGACAGGGGAAGCTTTCTTT.

The chain is built from TRBV6-6 and TRBJ1-2; 8 bases line up with TRBD1. The germline gives CDR1 MNHNY, CDR2 SVGAGI (reference sequence). The V gene end was trimmed by 6 bases and the J gene end by 4 bases; junction bases not matched to a gene: 1. The CDR3 runs 12 residues. For the CDR3, the DNA is TGTGCCAGCAGGGGGACAGGCTATGGCTACACCTTC. As protein: CASRGTGYGYTF.

This clone was seen a handful of times. The V and J genes are TRBV11-2 and TRBJ2-1; a possible D gene is TRBD1 (5 bases). Germline V gene sequence: CDR1 SGHAT, CDR2 FQNNGV. The CDR3 runs 17 residues. Trimming pared 0 bases from V and 7 bases from J, leaving 19 bases between. This CDR3 is CASSLEFGARQSNEQFF. For the CDR3, the DNA is TGTGCCAGCAGCTTAGAGTTTGGGGCAAGGCAATCAAATGAGCAGTTCTTC.

V and J are TRBV15 and TRBJ2-1; 12 nucleotides align to TRBD2. The CDR3 extends over 19 amino acids. Trimming at V came to 0 bases and at J to 7 bases, leaving 13 bases not matched to a gene. Germline V CDR1 and CDR2: LNHNV, YYDKDF (reference sequence). The CDR3 DNA sequence: TGTGCCACCAGCAGAGATGTTGTTGGACTACTAGCGGGGGGTAATGAGCAGTTCTTC. Amino acids: CATSRDVVGLLAGGNEQFF.

This clone was detected only a few times. The V gene is TRBV16, the J gene TRBJ1-5, with D perhaps TRBD1 (5 bases). CDR3 size: 15 residues. With 0 bases removed from V and 7 bases from J, the gap between germline ends came to 13 bases. CDR1 and CDR2 from the germline V gene are KGHSY and FQNENV. The CDR3, as DNA: TGTGCCAGCAGCCAATCAGGAGGGGCTGGCCAGCCCCAGCATTTT. Its protein is CASSQSGGAGQPQHF.

This chain uses TRBV19 with TRBJ2-3, with a weak D call TRBD1 (6 bases). The CDR3 consists of 13 residues. In germline, CDR1 is LNHDA, CDR2 SQIVND (reference sequence). Deletions cut 6 bases from V and 10 bases from J, with 17 bases between. CDR3 amino acids: CASSPFPEGAQYF. The DNA of the CDR3 is TGTGCCAGTAGCCCGTTCCCTGAGGGGGCGCAGTATTTT. The full variable domain, completed using reference TRBV19 and TRBJ2-3, is DGGITQSPKYLFRKEGQNVTLSCEQNLNHDAMYWYRQDPGQGLRLIYYSQIVNDFQKGDIAEGYSVSREKKESFPLTVTSAQKNPTAFYLCASSPFPEGAQYFGPGTRLTVL.

The chain recombines TRBV7-9 with TRBJ2-7, with D possibly matching TRBD2 (5 bases). CDR3 length: 14 amino acids. Per the germline V gene, CDR1 is SEHNR and CDR2 is FQNEAQ (reference sequence). The germline V and J ends were trimmed by 3 bases and 0 bases, with 9 bases remaining between them. The CDR3 region is CASSFGLTSYEQYF. The CDR3 DNA reads TGTGCCAGCAGCTTCGGACTGACCTCCTACGAGCAGTACTTC.

The chain links TRBV27 to TRBJ1-2, with 7 bases matching TRBD1. Germline CDR1 reads MNHEY; CDR2 reads SMNVEV (reference sequence). V dropped 10 bases and J dropped 8; count of bases not matched to a gene: 13. The CDR3 covers 13 residues. The CDR3 coding sequence is TGTGCCACCCGCCTCGCGGGAGGGGGCGGCTACACCTTC. Translation: CATRLAGGGGYTF.

This chain connects TRBV2 to TRBJ2-7, with 8 bases that match TRBD1. The CDR3 extends over 16 amino acids. After removal of 6 bases from V and 4 bases from J, the junction contained 14 bases not matched to a gene. Germline V gene data show CDR1 as SNHLY and CDR2 as FYNNEI. This CDR3 is CASRGQGRTLGYEQYF. Written as DNA, the CDR3 is TGTGCCAGCAGAGGACAGGGACGGACCCTCGGATACGAGCAGTACTTC.

The gene calls are TRBV7-2 and TRBJ2-3; D is unclear. With 8 bases removed from V and 0 bases from J, the gap between germline ends came to 12 bases. The CDR3 runs to 14 residues. Germline assignment: CDR1 SGHTA and CDR2 FQGNSA. This chain's CDR3 is CASQFLGSTDTQYF. DNA for the CDR3: TGTGCCAGCCAGTTCCTGGGGAGCACAGATACGCAGTATTTT.

This chain links TRBV5-1 with TRBJ2-5, with D uncertain. Between the trimmed V and J ends, which lost 5 bases and 2 bases, there was a span of 13 bases. The CDR3 runs to 14 residues. Germline CDR1 and CDR2: SGHRS and YFSETQ. CDR3 sequence (DNA): TGCGCCAGCAGTCCCCGGTTCGCACAAGAGACCCAGTACTTC. Translated, it gives CASSPRFAQETQYF.

The V gene is TRBV6-6, the J gene TRBJ1-5; D gene uncertain. Germline V gene data show CDR1 as MNHNY and CDR2 as SVGAGI (reference sequence). This CDR3 has 13 residues. Trimming pared 2 bases from V and 7 bases from J, leaving 9 bases between. The CDR3 coding sequence is TGTGCCAGCAGTTACCCACTAAGCCAGCCCCAGCATTTT. Translating it yields CASSYPLSQPQHF.

The chain is built from TRBV5-6 and TRBJ2-1; TRBD2 matches 8 bases. Germline CDR1 reads SGHDT; CDR2 reads YYEEEE. Trimming cost V 1 base and J 2 bases; bases outside gene matches: 11. The CDR3 length is 18 residues. CDR3: CASSLKAPGRDPYNEQFF. Written as DNA, the CDR3 is TGTGCCAGCAGCTTGAAGGCTCCCGGGAGGGATCCCTACAATGAGCAGTTCTTC.